Listed below are T cell receptor beta chains from one sample, sequenced in a study of blood T cell repertoires in COVID-19. TCRdb's copy holds only in-frame clones and misses some; the assay was immunoSEQ multiplex PCR. In the table there are 150,000 to 250,000 clones, about 95% of which are singletons. The sequencing input was peripheral blood. The receptor source for this set is a man in his thirties or forties with COVID-19, enrolled during active disease. CDR3s leave out the opening cysteine and the closing phenylalanine or tryptophan. Fields, in order: V gene, J gene, CDR3 protein.

>TRBV27|TRBJ1-1
ASSFLGAEAF
>TRBV3-1/TRBV3-2|TRBJ1-5
ASSQGGPGGRRVQPQH
>TRBV27|TRBJ1-3
ASSQGASGNTIY
>TRBV6-5|TRBJ1-2
ASSFRGQDGYT
>TRBV6-5|TRBJ2-7
ASIRQGGYEQY
>TRBV5-1|TRBJ1-2
ASSEGDSRPNYGYT
>TRBV28|TRBJ1-2
ASTIEGMHYGYT
>TRBV19|TRBJ2-4
ASSMLAGGLRVQY
>TRBV11-3|TRBJ1-5
ASSSTIRQGENQPQH
>TRBV6-6|TRBJ2-1
ASSLRAVDNEQF
>TRBV4-1|TRBJ1-1
ASSHPRLGLEAF
>TRBV11-2|TRBJ2-2
ASSWGTVNTGELF
>TRBV27|TRBJ2-7
ASSLSPQRREQY
>TRBV10-3|TRBJ2-5
AISEGLSQETQY
>TRBV27|TRBJ2-5
ASSQTAGFGETQY
>TRBV29-1|TRBJ2-3
SVDGAMPSSTDTQY
>TRBV25-1|TRBJ2-3
ASSEPLRDTQY
>TRBV18|TRBJ1-1
ASSPTGVGTEAF
>TRBV5-1|TRBJ1-5
ASSSGTGSNQPQH
>TRBV7-9|TRBJ2-3
ASSPRRGGALGGTDTQY
>TRBV19|TRBJ1-1
ASSIKGGLEAF
>TRBV6-2/TRBV6-3|TRBJ2-7
ASSYSVGRAYEQY
>TRBV7-2|TRBJ2-1
ASSSTGTSGLMYEQF
>TRBV29-1|TRBJ1-5
SVARIGGAQPQH
>TRBV2|TRBJ1-2
ASSAVRSYGYT
>TRBV7-9|TRBJ1-4
ASSLPNGGKLF
>TRBV7-3|TRBJ2-3
ASSGQGTSGGDTQY
>TRBV2|TRBJ1-3
ASRGQGGGSGNTIY
>TRBV7-2|TRBJ1-1
ASSLSVNTEAF
>TRBV10-3|TRBJ1-3
AISEGAAGNTIY
>TRBV2|TRBJ2-3
ASRLTSLVFSDTQY